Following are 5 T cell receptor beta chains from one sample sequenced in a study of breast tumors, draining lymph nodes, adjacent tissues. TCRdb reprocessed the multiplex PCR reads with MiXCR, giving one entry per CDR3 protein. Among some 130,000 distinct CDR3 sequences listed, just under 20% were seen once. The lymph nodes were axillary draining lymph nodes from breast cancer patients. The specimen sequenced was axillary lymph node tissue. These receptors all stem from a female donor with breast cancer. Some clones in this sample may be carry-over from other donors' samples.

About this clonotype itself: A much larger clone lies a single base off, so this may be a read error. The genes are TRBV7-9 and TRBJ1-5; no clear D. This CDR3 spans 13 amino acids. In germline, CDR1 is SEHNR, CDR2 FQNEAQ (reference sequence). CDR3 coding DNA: TGTGCCAGCAGCTTAAACCGCAATCAGCCCCGGCATTTT. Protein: CASSLNRNQPRHF.

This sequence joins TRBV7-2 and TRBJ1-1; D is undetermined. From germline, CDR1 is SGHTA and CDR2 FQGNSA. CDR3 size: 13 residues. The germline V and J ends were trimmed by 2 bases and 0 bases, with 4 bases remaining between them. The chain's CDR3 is CASSLSLNTEAFF. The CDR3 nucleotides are TGTGCCAGCAGCTTAAGTTTGAACACTGAAGCTTTCTTT.

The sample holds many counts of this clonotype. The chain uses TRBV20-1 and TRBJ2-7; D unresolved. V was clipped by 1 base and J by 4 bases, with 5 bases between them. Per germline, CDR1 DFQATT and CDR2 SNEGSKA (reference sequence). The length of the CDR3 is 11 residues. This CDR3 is CSARAFYEQYF. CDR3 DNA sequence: TGCAGTGCTAGAGCCTTTTACGAGCAGTACTTC.

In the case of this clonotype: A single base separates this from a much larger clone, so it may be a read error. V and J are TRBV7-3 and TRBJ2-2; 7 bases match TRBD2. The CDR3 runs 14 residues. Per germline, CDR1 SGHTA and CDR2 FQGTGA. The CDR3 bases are TGTGCCAGCAGCCAAGGGAGGGGCACCAGGGAGCTGTTTTTT. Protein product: CASSQGRGTRELFF.

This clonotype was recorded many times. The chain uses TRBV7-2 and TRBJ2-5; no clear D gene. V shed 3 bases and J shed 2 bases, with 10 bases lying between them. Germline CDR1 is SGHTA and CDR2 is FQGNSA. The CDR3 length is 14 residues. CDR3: CASSFYVEQETQYF. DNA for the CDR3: TGTGCCAGCAGCTTTTATGTCGAGCAAGAGACCCAGTACTTC.